One TCR beta chain is described in this entry. The data stem from a study of T-cell reconstitution after alpha-beta-depleted transplantation in children. This CDR3 is 15 amino acids long. Germline V gene sequence: CDR1 LGHNA, CDR2 YSLEER. V gave up 2 bases and J gave up 7 bases; unmatched junction bases: 7. Using unique molecular identifiers, the investigators prepared the TCRbeta library. MiXCR, applied by TCRdb to the PCR reads, yields one record per CDR3 protein. The sample has about 340,000 distinct CDR3 sequences; 10% are singletons. This TCR derives from a human donor who donated a stem cell graft to a child with acute lymphoblastic leukemia. Specimen: PBMCs from the stem cell graft donor, collected from the stem cell graft. The genes are TRBV4-3 and TRBJ2-4; 8 bases agree with TRBD1. CDR3 in DNA: TGCGCCAGCAGCCAATCGGACAGGGTTTCGAACATTCAGTACTTC. Translated: CASSQSDRVSNIQYF.